The 15 T cell receptor beta chains below were found in one sample sequenced in a study of shared clonotypes between healthy human individuals. Positively selected for CCR7, the CD45RO-negative cells used as naive CD8 cells excluded terminally differentiated effector memory CD45RA+ cells. Assay used: immunoSEQ multiplex PCR; TCRdb lists only in-frame clones, some missing. Of about 2 million clones listed, about 95% are singletons. The sequenced material came from naive CD8+ T cells sorted from blood. The receptors here all came from a man aged 18 to 30 in good health.

This chain links TRBV2 with TRBJ2-1; 11 bases are a match to TRBD2. Germline-derived CDR1 and CDR2 are SNHLY and FYNNEI. The CDR3 is made up of 16 amino acids. V lost 1 base and J lost 8; bases outside the gene matches: 7. CDR3 sequence reads: CASSEGWLAGGDEQFF. Here the CDR3 DNA reads TGTGCCAGCAGTGAAGGGTGGCTAGCGGGAGGAGATGAGCAGTTCTTC.

The rearrangement links TRBV11-2 to TRBJ2-7; the match to TRBD2 covers 8 bases. The J segment lost 0 bases and the V segment lost 1 base, leaving 2 bases of the junction unmatched. Germline CDR1 and CDR2: SGHAT and FQNNGV. The CDR3 consists of 15 residues. CDR3 bases: TGTGCCAGCAGCTTAGGACTAGCGAACTCCTACGAGCAGTACTTC. This codes for CASSLGLANSYEQYF.

J is TRBJ1-1 and V is TRBV13; no reliable D call. Trimming left V 1 base short and J 7 bases short, with 13 bases between. CDR3 size: 14 residues. Germline CDR1 is PRHDT and CDR2 is FYEKMQ (reference sequence). The CDR3 here is CASSLAPDGVEAFF. CDR3 DNA sequence: TGTGCCAGCAGCTTAGCCCCGGACGGAGTTGAAGCTTTCTTT.

As for this clone: Within the sample, other DNA sequences also encode this same CDR3. This chain links TRBV5-1 with TRBJ2-7, with 7 bases fitting TRBD1. The CDR3 sequence is 13 residues long. The trim removed 3 bases at V and 4 bases at J, leaving 4 bases unmatched. The germline V gene encodes CDR1 SGHRS and CDR2 YFSETQ. In DNA, the CDR3 is TGCGCCAGCAGCTGGGACAGCTCTTACGAGCAGTACTTC. Its translation is CASSWDSSYEQYF.

This chain joins TRBV29-1 and TRBJ1-2; 7 nucleotides line up with TRBD1. In germline, CDR1 is SQVTM, CDR2 ANQGSEA. The CDR3 has 13 amino acids. The V and J ends lost 8 bases and 3 bases, in that order; junction bases with no gene match: 9. CDR3 in DNA: TGCAGCATTTTGACCGGGACAGACTATGGCTACACCTTC. It translates to CSILTGTDYGYTF.

The chain couples TRBV2 to TRBJ2-5, with 7 bases fitting TRBD2. The germline V gene encodes CDR1 SNHLY and CDR2 FYNNEI. Unmatched junction bases numbered 8, after V lost 7 bases and J lost 0 bases. The CDR3 is 15 amino acids. CDR3 amino acids: CASTGLAANQETQYF. CDR3 sequence (DNA): TGTGCCAGCACAGGGCTAGCGGCCAACCAAGAGACCCAGTACTTC.

The V call is TRBV2, the J call TRBJ1-2; TRBD1 aligns across 11 bases. Per the germline V gene, CDR1 is SNHLY and CDR2 is FYNNEI. This CDR3 comprises 16 residues. The trim removed 10 bases at V and 0 bases at J, leaving 10 bases unmatched. The CDR3 sequence: CAKQFGTGGANYGYTF. The CDR3 nucleotides read TGTGCCAAACAATTTGGGACAGGGGGAGCTAACTATGGCTACACCTTC.

This clone occurred once. The sample has other DNA sequences that encode this CDR3 too. This chain connects TRBV30 to TRBJ1-5; 9 bases match TRBD1. J gave up 6 bases and V 1 base, and 4 bases lay outside the gene matches. The CDR3 sequence is 14 residues long. CDR1 GTSNPN and CDR2 SVGIG come from the germline V gene (reference sequence). CDR3 in amino acids: CAWSGGQGSQPQHF. CDR3 bases: TGTGCCTGGAGTGGGGGACAGGGTTCTCAGCCCCAGCATTTT.

The genes are TRBV27 and TRBJ1-6, with D unclear. The CDR3 has 14 amino acids. From germline, CDR1 is MNHEY and CDR2 SMNVEV (reference sequence). V lost 2 bases to trimming and J lost 7 bases, with 9 bases between them. CDR3 amino acids: CASSLARGNSPLHF. DNA for the CDR3: TGTGCCAGCAGTTTAGCCAGAGGGAATTCACCCCTCCACTTT.

This sequence joins TRBV27 and TRBJ2-1, with TRBD2 matching 10 bases. Germline V CDR1 and CDR2: MNHEY, SMNVEV (reference sequence). V shed 2 bases, J shed 6 bases, and the junction held 7 bases outside the gene matches. The CDR3 loop spans 16 amino acids. The CDR3 loop reads CASSLTGTSVSNEQFF. Written as DNA, the CDR3 is TGTGCCAGCAGTTTAACCGGGACTAGCGTCTCCAATGAGCAGTTCTTC.

V usage is TRBV2 and J usage is TRBJ2-1; 13 nucleotides match TRBD2. The V gene end was trimmed by 4 bases and the J gene end by 8 bases; junction bases not matched to a gene: 8. From germline, CDR1 is SNHLY and CDR2 FYNNEI. This CDR3 has 16 residues. In nucleotides, the CDR3 is TGTGCCAGCAGTGCATTTGGGACTAGCGGGGAGGATGAGCAGTTCTTC. As protein: CASSAFGTSGEDEQFF. The full variable domain, completed using reference TRBV2 and TRBJ2-1, is EPEVTQTPSHQVTQMGQEVILRCVPISNHLYFYWYRQILGQKVEFLVSFYNNEISEKSEIFDDQFSVERPDGSNFTLKIRSTKLEDSAMYFCASSAFGTSGEDEQFFGPGTRLTVL.

The rearrangement links TRBV4-1 to TRBJ2-7; perhaps TRBD2 as D (5 bases). This CDR3 is 15 amino acids long. The germline V and J ends were trimmed by 0 bases and 2 bases, with 11 bases remaining between them. CDR1 and CDR2 from the germline V gene are MGHRA and YSYEKL. CDR3 sequence (DNA): TGCGCCAGCAGCCAAGAGATAGCGCAGACCTACGAGCAGTACTTC. Translation gives CASSQEIAQTYEQYF.

This clone was picked up a small number of times. This rearrangement joins TRBV9 to TRBJ1-2, with 7 bases lining up with TRBD1. Looked up from germline, CDR1 is SGDLS and CDR2 is YYNGEE. The V gene end was trimmed by 4 bases and the J gene end by 4 bases; junction bases not matched to a gene: 10. The CDR3 has 15 amino acids. This CDR3 reads CASSLGSGTVYGYTF. Here the CDR3 DNA reads TGTGCCAGCAGCTTGGGATCCGGGACAGTCTATGGCTACACCTTC.

The CDR3: CASSLGEGVMIETQYF. The CDR3 region has the DNA TGTGCCAGCAGCCTGGGGGAGGGCGTTATGATAGAGACCCAGTACTTC. The J gene is TRBJ2-5, the V gene TRBV5-4; 7 bases align to TRBD2. The V and J ends lost 4 bases and 4 bases, in that order; junction bases with no gene match: 13. Germline V CDR1 and CDR2: SGHNT, YYREEE (reference sequence). The CDR3 totals 16 residues.

This clone appeared a single time. J is TRBJ2-7 and V is TRBV5-6, with 8 bases fitting TRBD2. This CDR3 is built from 15 residues. The germline V gene has CDR1 SGHDT and CDR2 YYEEEE. The junction had 8 bases not matched to a gene; V was cut back by 3 bases and J by 3 bases. The CDR3 DNA follows: TGTGCCAGCAGCTCTGACGGTAGCGGGAACTACGAGCAGTACTTC. It is translated as CASSSDGSGNYEQYF.